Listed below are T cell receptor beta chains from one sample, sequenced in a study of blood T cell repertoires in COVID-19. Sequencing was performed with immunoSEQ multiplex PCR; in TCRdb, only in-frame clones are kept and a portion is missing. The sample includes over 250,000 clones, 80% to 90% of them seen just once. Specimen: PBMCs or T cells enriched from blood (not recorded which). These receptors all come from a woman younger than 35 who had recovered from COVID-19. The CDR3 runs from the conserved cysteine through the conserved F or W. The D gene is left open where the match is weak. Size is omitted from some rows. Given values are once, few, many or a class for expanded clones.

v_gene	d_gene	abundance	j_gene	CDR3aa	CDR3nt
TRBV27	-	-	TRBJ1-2	CASSPAARAHYGYTF	TGTGCCAGCAGCCCCGCCGCAAGAGCCCACTATGGCTACACCTTC
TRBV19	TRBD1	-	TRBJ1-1	CASGGQGANTEAFF	TGTGCCAGTGGCGGACAGGGGGCGAACACTGAAGCTTTCTTT
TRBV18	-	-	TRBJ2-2	CASSPGLANTGELFF	TGTGCCAGCTCACCGGGCCTGGCCAACACCGGGGAGCTGTTTTTT
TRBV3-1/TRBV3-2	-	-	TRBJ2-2	CASSPRTPNTGELFF	TGTGCCAGCAGCCCCCGGACACCGAACACCGGGGAGCTGTTTTTT
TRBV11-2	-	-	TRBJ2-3	CASSLAGSGDTQYF	TGTGCCAGCAGCTTAGCGGGATCCGGAGATACGCAGTATTTT
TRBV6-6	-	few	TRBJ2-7	CASSRGRGRNEQYF	TGTGCCAGCAGTCGGGGAAGGGGAAGGAACGAGCAGTACTTC
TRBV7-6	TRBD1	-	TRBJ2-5	CASSPLGTGLQETQYF	TGTGCCAGCAGTCCCCTGGGGACAGGGCTACAAGAGACCCAGTACTTC
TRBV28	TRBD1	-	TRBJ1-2	CATSNRGLGGYTF	TGTGCCACCAGCAACAGGGGGCTGGGTGGCTACACCTTC
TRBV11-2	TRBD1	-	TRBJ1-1	CASSTTGARAEAFF	TGTGCCAGCAGCACGACAGGGGCGCGGGCTGAAGCTTTCTTT
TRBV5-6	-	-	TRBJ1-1	CASSLVPTEAFF	TGTGCCAGCAGCTTGGTCCCAACTGAAGCTTTCTTT
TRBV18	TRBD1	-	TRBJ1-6	CASSPRRDRGRISYNSPLHF	TGTGCCAGCTCACCACGGAGGGACAGGGGGCGCATCTCCTATAATTCACCCCTCCACTTT
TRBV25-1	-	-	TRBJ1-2	CASSELDPIRRGYTF	TGTGCCAGCAGTGAACTGGACCCCATCCGGAGGGGCTACACCTTC
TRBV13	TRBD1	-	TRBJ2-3	CASSGWDRGDTQYF	TGTGCCAGCAGCGGATGGGACAGGGGGGATACGCAGTATTTT
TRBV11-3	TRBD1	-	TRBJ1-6	CASSLGQGVTRPDNSPLHF	TGTGCCAGCAGTTTGGGACAGGGGGTTACGAGACCTGATAATTCACCCCTCCACTTT
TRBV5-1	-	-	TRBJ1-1	CASTAFSGMNTEAFF	TGCGCCAGCACCGCCTTTTCAGGGATGAACACTGAAGCTTTCTTT
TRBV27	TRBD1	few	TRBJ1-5	CASSIYRGDQPQHF	TGTGCCAGCAGTATATACAGGGGTGATCAGCCCCAGCATTTT
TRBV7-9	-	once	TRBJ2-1	CASSLWDHGGVNEQFF	TGTGCCAGCAGCCTATGGGACCACGGAGGGGTCAATGAGCAGTTCTTC
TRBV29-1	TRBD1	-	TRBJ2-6	CSVWTGVGSGANVLTF	TGCAGCGTCTGGACAGGGGTAGGCTCTGGGGCCAACGTCCTGACTTTC
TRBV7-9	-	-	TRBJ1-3	CASSSLSVSGSGNTIYF	TGTGCCAGCAGCTCGTTGTCAGTTTCTGGCTCTGGAAACACCATATATTTT
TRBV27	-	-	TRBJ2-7	CASRPQGSLSYEQYF	TGTGCCAGCAGACCTCAGGGTTCCCTTTCCTACGAGCAGTACTTC
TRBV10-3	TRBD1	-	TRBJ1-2	CAIRGTGDVGGYTF	TGTGCCATCAGGGGGACAGGGGATGTTGGCGGCTACACCTTC
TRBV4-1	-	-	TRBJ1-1	CASSQGPPDSQIPTEAFF	TGCGCCAGCAGCCAAGGTCCCCCCGACAGTCAGATTCCCACTGAAGCTTTCTTT
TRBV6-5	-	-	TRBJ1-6	CASRNSGVDSPLHF	TGTGCCAGCAGAAATTCGGGGGTTGATTCACCCCTCCACTTT
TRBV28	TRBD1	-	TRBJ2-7	CASWDRVHEQYF	TGTGCCAGCTGGGACAGGGTCCACGAGCAGTACTTC
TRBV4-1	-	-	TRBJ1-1	CASSLDLNTEAFF	TGCGCCAGCAGTCTGGACTTGAACACTGAAGCTTTCTTT
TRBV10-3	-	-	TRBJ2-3	CAISVLWRGGGTDTQYF	TGTGCCATCAGTGTGTTGTGGAGGGGTGGAGGCACAGATACGCAGTATTTT
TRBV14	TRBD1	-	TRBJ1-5	CASSQGTGRINQPQHF	TGTGCCAGCAGCCAAGGGACAGGGCGCATCAATCAGCCCCAGCATTTT
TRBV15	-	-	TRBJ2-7	CATSSGTLLYEQYF	TGTGCCACCAGCAGCGGAACACTACTTTACGAGCAGTACTTC
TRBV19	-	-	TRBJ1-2	CASSERQANYGYTF	TGTGCCAGTAGCGAAAGACAAGCAAACTATGGCTACACCTTC
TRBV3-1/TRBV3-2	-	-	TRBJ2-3	CASSQDLTDTQYF	TGTGCCAGCAGCCAAGATCTAACAGATACGCAGTATTTT
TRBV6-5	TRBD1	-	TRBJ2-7	CASSRQGSVYEQYF	TGTGCCAGCAGCCGACAGGGTTCGGTCTACGAGCAGTACTTC
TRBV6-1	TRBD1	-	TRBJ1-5	CASSESVRGGGQPQHF	TGTGCCAGCAGTGAAAGTGTGAGAGGGGGCGGTCAGCCCCAGCATTTT
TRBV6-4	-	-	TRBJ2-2	CASSAILNTGELFF	TGTGCCAGCAGTGCCATTTTGAACACCGGGGAGCTGTTTTTT
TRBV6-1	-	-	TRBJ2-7	CASSEYRFYEQYF	TGTGCCAGCAGTGAATATAGATTCTACGAGCAGTACTTC
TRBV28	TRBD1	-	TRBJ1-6	CASEGASSPYNSPLHF	TGTGCCAGTGAGGGGGCAAGTAGCCCCTATAATTCACCCCTCCACTTT
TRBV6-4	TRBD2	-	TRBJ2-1	CASSEGLAGYNEQFF	TGTGCCAGCAGTGAAGGACTAGCGGGGTACAATGAGCAGTTCTTC
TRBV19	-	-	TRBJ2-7	CASSIRTGSEYEQYF	TGTGCCAGTAGTATACGAACAGGGTCTGAGTACGAGCAGTACTTC
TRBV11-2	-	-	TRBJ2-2	CASSFRDINTGELFF	TGTGCCAGCAGCTTTAGGGACATTAACACCGGGGAGCTGTTTTTT
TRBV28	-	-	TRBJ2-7	CASSRLKDNSYEQYF	TGTGCCAGCAGTCGTCTAAAGGACAACTCCTACGAGCAGTACTTC
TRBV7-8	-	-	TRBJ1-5	CASSFLQFSNQPQHF	TGTGCCAGCAGCTTTCTCCAGTTTAGCAATCAGCCCCAGCATTTT
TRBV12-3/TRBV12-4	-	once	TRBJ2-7	CASSFQGFEQYF	TGTGCCAGCAGTTTCCAGGGTTTCGAGCAGTACTTC
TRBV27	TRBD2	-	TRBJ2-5	CATGRLAGSVETQYF	TGTGCCACCGGTCGACTAGCGGGGTCCGTCGAGACCCAGTACTTC
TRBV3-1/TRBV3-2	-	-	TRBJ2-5	CASSGQQETQYF	TGTGCCAGCAGCGGACAGCAAGAGACCCAGTACTTC
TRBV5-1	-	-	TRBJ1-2	CASSFDRSGYTF	TGCGCCAGCAGCTTCGACAGGTCGGGCTACACCTTC
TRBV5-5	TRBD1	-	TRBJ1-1	CASSLGTGFAEAFF	TGTGCCAGCAGCTTGGGGACAGGGTTCGCTGAAGCTTTCTTT